This T cell receptor (beta chain) is drawn from a study of ipilimumab plus nivolumab after autologous stem cell transplantation. In the study overall: Typical patient got roughly 5 ipilimumab doses and 7 or 8 nivolumab doses (median). Both relapsed and primary refractory DLBCL were included. General study points: Per the authors, repertoire, Treg and microbiota data justify further study.

Ipilimumab, 1 mg/kg, started 14 to 28 days after autologous transplant. The V and J ends lost 1 base and 5 bases respectively, with 9 bases between them. This CDR3 has 13 residues. Using immunoSEQ multiplex PCR, the repertoire was profiled, and TCRdb retains in-frame clones only, with some absent. This sample yields around 20,000 clones, of which 77% are seen a single time; around 18% belongs to the top ten. The sample holds a few counts of this clone. Its antigen is unknown. The rearrangement links TRBV5-3 to TRBJ2-5; no clear D. TRBV5-3 is given ORF status, its function remaining uncertain. The sequences come from PBMCs, collected in a trial of ipilimumab plus nivolumab as post-transplant consolidation. This clonotype originated in a male donor with diffuse large B-cell lymphoma. The CDR3 DNA reads as TGTGCCAGAAGCTTGAAGGCACGGGAGACCCAGTACTTC. As protein: CARSLKARETQYF.